This entry lists 10 T cell receptor beta chains sequenced from one sample in a study of cytomegalovirus exposure and HLA in healthy donors. Only in-frame clones appear in the TCRdb table, and some are missing; sequencing was by immunoSEQ multiplex PCR. The sample yields 100,000 to 150,000 clones, about 89% seen once. The sequenced sample consisted of PBMCs. These receptor sequences come from a woman aged 18-29 years in good health and CMV-seronegative.

The rearrangement joins TRBV11-3 to TRBJ1-3; D remains ambiguous. The ends were cut back, 4 bases at V and 7 bases at J, with 8 bases in the middle. Looked up from germline, CDR1 is SGHNT and CDR2 is YENEEA. There are 12 residues in the CDR3. CDR3 bases: TGTGCCAGCAGCTCTCTACCGAACACCATATATTTT. Its translation is CASSSLPNTIYF.

The chain combines TRBV13 with TRBJ1-5, with D possibly TRBD1 on 5 matching bases. CDR1 PRHDT and CDR2 FYEKMQ come from the germline V gene (reference sequence). The length of the CDR3 is 14 residues. With 0 bases removed from V and 6 bases from J, the gap between germline ends came to 9 bases. CDR3 in DNA: TGTGCCAGCAGCTTAGGGGGGGGTCCTCAGCCCCAGCATTTT. Protein sequence: CASSLGGGPQPQHF.

This clone was seen only once. This rearrangement joins TRBV6-5 to TRBJ2-1; D is perhaps TRBD2 (5 bases). The V gene lost 5 bases and the J gene lost 0 bases, with 8 bases spanning the gap. The CDR3 length is 14 residues. Germline CDR1 and CDR2: MNHEY and SVGAGI. The CDR3 bases are TGTGCCAGCAGTCCAGCGGACTCCTACAATGAGCAGTTCTTC. It codes for CASSPADSYNEQFF.

The gene calls are TRBV9 and TRBJ2-2; unclear D gene. The CDR3 totals 17 residues. The germline CDR1 and CDR2 sequences are SGDLS and YYNGEE. V was clipped by 1 base and J by 2 bases, with 15 bases between them. In DNA, the CDR3 is TGTGCCAGCAGCGTAAATGCCGTTAGGAGAAACACCGGGGAGCTGTTTTTT. Translating gives CASSVNAVRRNTGELFF. Based on the CDR3 plus reference TRBV9 and TRBJ2-2, the full variable domain is DSGVTQTPKHLITATGQRVTLRCSPRSGDLSVYWYQQSLDQGLQFLIQYYNGEERAKGNILERFSAQQFPDLHSELNLSSLELGDSALYFCASSVNAVRRNTGELFFGEGSRLTVL.

The V and J genes are TRBV30 and TRBJ2-7, with 8 bases aligning to TRBD2. CDR1 GTSNPN and CDR2 SVGIG come from the germline V gene (reference sequence). This CDR3 is built from 14 residues. Germline trimming cut 0 bases from V and 3 bases from J; bases unmatched to any gene: 4. The CDR3 DNA reads TGTGCCTGGAGTGTAGGCGCGGGAGGCTACGAGCAGTACTTC. This translates into CAWSVGAGGYEQYF.

V gene TRBV6-1 combines with J gene TRBJ1-3; D uncertain. CDR3 size: 16 residues. Germline CDR1 is MNHNS and CDR2 is SASEGT. V lost 0 bases, J lost 2 bases, and 11 bases lay in between. This CDR3 reads CASSEASTAAGNTIYF. The CDR3 DNA follows: TGTGCCAGCAGTGAAGCTTCTACAGCGGCTGGAAACACCATATATTTT.

This chain connects TRBV5-4 to TRBJ2-7; possible D gene TRBD2, 6 bases. CDR3 size: 16 residues. Germline CDR1 SGHNT, CDR2 YYREEE (reference sequence). Trimming removed 1 base at V and 0 bases at J, with 14 bases between. The CDR3: CASSLRVLASSYEQYF. As DNA, the CDR3 is TGTGCCAGCAGCTTGAGAGTGCTAGCGAGCTCCTACGAGCAGTACTTC.

The genes are TRBV11-2 and TRBJ2-5; tentatively, D is TRBD2 (5 bases). The CDR3 is made up of 13 amino acids. Germline loops: CDR1 SGHAT, CDR2 FQNNGV. With 4 bases removed from V and 0 bases from J, the gap between germline ends came to 6 bases. The CDR3 region has the DNA TGTGCCAGCAGCTCGGACTACCAAGAGACCCAGTACTTC. Translation: CASSSDYQETQYF. The entire variable domain, with the rest obtained from reference TRBV11-2 and TRBJ2-5, is as follows: EAGVAQSPRYKIIEKRQSVAFWCNPISGHATLYWYQQILGQGPKLLIQFQNNGVVDDSQLPKDRFSAERLKGVDSTLKIQPAKLEDSAVYLCASSSDYQETQYFGPGTRLLVL.

This chain links TRBV30 with TRBJ2-1; TRBD1 aligns across 7 bases. Germline CDR1 reads GTSNPN; CDR2 reads SVGIG (reference sequence). The CDR3 covers 12 residues. V dropped 5 bases and J dropped 3; count of bases not matched to a gene: 1. The CDR3 sequence: CAWGDSYNEQFF. The CDR3 region has the DNA TGTGCCTGGGGGGACAGCTACAATGAGCAGTTCTTC.

V gene TRBV19 combines with J gene TRBJ2-1, with 7 nucleotides matching TRBD2. Germline V lookup: CDR1 LNHDA, CDR2 SQIVND (reference sequence). The length of the CDR3 is 14 residues. The J segment lost 5 bases and the V segment lost 3 bases, leaving 4 bases of the junction unmatched. The CDR3 is CASSIGTTNNEQFF. The CDR3 nucleotides are TGTGCCAGTAGTATCGGGACTACCAACAATGAGCAGTTCTTC.